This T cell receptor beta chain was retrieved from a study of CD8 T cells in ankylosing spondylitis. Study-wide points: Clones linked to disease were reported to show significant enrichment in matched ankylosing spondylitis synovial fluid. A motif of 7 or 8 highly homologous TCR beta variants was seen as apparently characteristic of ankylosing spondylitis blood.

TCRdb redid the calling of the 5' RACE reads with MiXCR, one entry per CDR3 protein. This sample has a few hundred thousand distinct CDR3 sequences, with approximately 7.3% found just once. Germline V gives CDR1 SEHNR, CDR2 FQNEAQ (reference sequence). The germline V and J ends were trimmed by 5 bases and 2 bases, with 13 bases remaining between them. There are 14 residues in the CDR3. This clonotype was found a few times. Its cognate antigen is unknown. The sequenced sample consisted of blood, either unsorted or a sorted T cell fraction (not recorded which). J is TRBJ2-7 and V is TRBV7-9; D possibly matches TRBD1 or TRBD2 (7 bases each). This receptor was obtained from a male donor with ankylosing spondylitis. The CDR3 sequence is CASSRQGLTYEQYF. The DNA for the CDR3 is TGTGCCAGCAGCCGACAGGGACTAACCTACGAGCAGTACTTC. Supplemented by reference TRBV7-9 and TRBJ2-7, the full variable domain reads DTGVSQNPRHKITKRGQNVTFRCDPISEHNRLYWYRQTLGQGPEFLTYFQNEAQLEKSRLLSDRFSAERPKGSFSTLEIQRTEQGDSAMYLCASSRQGLTYEQYFGPGTRLTVT.